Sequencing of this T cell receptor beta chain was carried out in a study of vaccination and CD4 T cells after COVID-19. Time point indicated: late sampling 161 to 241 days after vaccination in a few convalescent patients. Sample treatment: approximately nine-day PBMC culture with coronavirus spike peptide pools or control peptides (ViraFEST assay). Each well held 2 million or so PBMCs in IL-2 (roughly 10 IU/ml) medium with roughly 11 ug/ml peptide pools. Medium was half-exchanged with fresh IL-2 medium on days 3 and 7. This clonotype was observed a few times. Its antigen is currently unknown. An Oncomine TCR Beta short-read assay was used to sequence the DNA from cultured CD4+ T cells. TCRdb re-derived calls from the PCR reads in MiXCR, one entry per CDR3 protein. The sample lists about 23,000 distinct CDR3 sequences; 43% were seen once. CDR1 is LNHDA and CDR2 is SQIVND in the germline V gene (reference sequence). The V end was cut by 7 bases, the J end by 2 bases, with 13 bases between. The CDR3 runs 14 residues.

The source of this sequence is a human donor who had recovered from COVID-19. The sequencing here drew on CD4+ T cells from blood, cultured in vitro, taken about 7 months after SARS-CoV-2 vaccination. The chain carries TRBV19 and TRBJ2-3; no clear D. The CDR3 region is CASKVGFATDTQYF. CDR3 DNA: TGTGCCAGTAAGGTGGGCTTCGCCACAGATACGCAGTATTTT.